A single sample is the source of the 5 T cell receptor beta chains below, sequenced in a study of T cell responses to AZD1222 COVID-19 vaccine. Using immunoSEQ multiplex PCR, the repertoire was profiled, and TCRdb retains in-frame clones only, with some absent. The sample includes roughly 150,000 clones, about 90% seen only once; the top ten take around 5.4%. The sample here was peripheral blood, taken on day 0 of AZD1222 vaccination. These receptors were obtained from an adult in good health.

The chain combines TRBV9 with TRBJ2-6, with D possibly matching TRBD2 (7 bases). Germline V lookup: CDR1 SGDLS, CDR2 YYNGEE. Trimming took off 4 bases at V and 1 base at J, with 18 bases between the two ends. The CDR3 consists of 18 residues. The CDR3 spells CASSLLGGQVSGANVLTF. As DNA, the CDR3 is TGTGCCAGCAGCCTCTTGGGGGGGCAGGTATCTGGGGCCAACGTCCTGACTTTC.

The chain links TRBV7-8 to TRBJ1-5; D might be TRBD1 (6 bases). Trimming removed 5 bases at V and 6 bases at J, with 20 bases between. Germline CDR1 SGHVS, CDR2 FQNEAQ. The CDR3 runs 16 residues. CDR3 DNA: TGTGCCAGCAGCCTAGGGGGACAAGGCTCAGGTCAGCCCCAGCATTTT. Translating it yields CASSLGGQGSGQPQHF.

The J gene is TRBJ1-2, the V gene TRBV19; no clear D gene. This CDR3 is built from 14 residues. CDR1 is LNHDA and CDR2 is SQIVND in the germline V gene (reference sequence). Trimming cost V 6 bases and J 4 bases, with 15 bases left between them. The CDR3 protein is CASSTPGPPYGYTF. DNA for the CDR3: TGTGCCAGTAGCACTCCCGGCCCCCCCTATGGCTACACCTTC.

Only one count was recorded for this clone. The chain uses TRBV28 and TRBJ2-5, with D possibly TRBD1 on 6 matching bases. The V gene lost 2 bases and the J gene lost 5 bases, with 18 bases spanning the gap. Germline loops: CDR1 MDHEN, CDR2 SYDVKM. The CDR3 contains 16 residues. CDR3: CASSLLPLVGAETQYF. In DNA form, the CDR3 reads TGTGCCAGCAGTTTACTCCCTCTAGTGGGGGCTGAGACCCAGTACTTC.

The chain links TRBV28 to TRBJ1-3, with D uncertain. CDR1 and CDR2 from the germline V gene are MDHEN and SYDVKM. Between the trimmed V and J ends, which lost 7 bases and 6 bases, there was a span of 10 bases. The CDR3 is made up of 12 amino acids. The CDR3, as DNA: TGTGCCAGCAAGGGTCCCTTAAACACCATATATTTT. Protein sequence: CASKGPLNTIYF.